What follows is one TCR beta chain and its context. Its antigen is as yet unknown. Positively selected for CCR7, the CD45RO-negative cells used as naive CD8 cells excluded terminally differentiated effector memory CD45RA+ cells. This record belongs to a study of shared clonotypes between healthy human individuals. Points from the study as a whole: Compared with memory subsets, naive subsets generally had larger estimated richness. Non-shared clonotypes showed lower generation probabilities than clonotypes common to all four donors. Depth of sequencing was expected to influence donor clonotype sharing. With a handful of donors compared, 5% to 5.5% of naive CD4 clonotypes were shared.

Sequencing was performed with immunoSEQ multiplex PCR; in TCRdb, only in-frame clones are kept and a portion is missing. The table records about 800,000 clones, 90% to 98% of them present only once. Sequences were obtained from naive CD8+ T cells sorted from blood. This clonotype originated in a man in his thirties or forties in good health.

CDR3 amino acids: CASSQDTAGHNEQFF. CDR3 bases: TGCGCCAGCAGCCAAGATACAGCGGGACACAATGAGCAGTTCTTC. This chain connects TRBV4-3 to TRBJ2-1, with 7 bases lining up with TRBD2. CDR1 is LGHNA and CDR2 is YSLEER in the germline V gene. This CDR3 is built from 15 residues. V was pared by 0 bases and J by 5 bases, with 4 bases of the junction left unmatched.